Following are 5 T cell receptor beta chains from one sample sequenced in a study of healthy donors' naive CD4 and CD8 T cells. TCR libraries were built from about 500 ng of total RNA by linear amplification. TCRdb reanalysed the reads using MiXCR and keeps one entry per CDR3 protein. Among 150,000 to 200,000 distinct CDR3 sequences listed, around three quarters were seen once. Sequencing input: naive CD4+ and CD8+ T cells sorted from blood, pooled from several donors. These receptors were collected from a pool of human donors in good health; the sample pools cells from several healthy donors.

V usage is TRBV29-1 and J usage is TRBJ2-7; 8 nucleotides agree with TRBD1. The V segment lost 6 bases and the J segment 2 bases; nucleotides outside the gene matches: 9. Germline V gene data show CDR1 as SQVTM and CDR2 as ANQGSEA. The CDR3 is made up of 14 amino acids. The CDR3, as DNA: TGCAGCGTAGTCCCCAGGGGGCTGGCCTACGAGCAGTACTTC. The encoded protein is CSVVPRGLAYEQYF.

The chain couples TRBV6-5 to TRBJ1-5; D unclear. The CDR3 runs 14 residues. Per the germline V gene, CDR1 is MNHEY and CDR2 is SVGAGI. V shed 0 bases and J shed 5 bases, with 8 bases lying between them. CDR3 amino acids: CASSYSGSHQPQHF. The CDR3 coding sequence is TGTGCCAGCAGTTACTCAGGCAGTCATCAGCCCCAGCATTTT.

V gene TRBV18 combines with J gene TRBJ2-2; the D gene is possibly TRBD1 (6 bases). The CDR3 covers 18 residues. Deletions cut 1 base from V and 0 bases from J, with 15 bases between. Germline loops: CDR1 KGHSH, CDR2 LQKENI. The CDR3 DNA sequence: TGTGCCAGCTCACCACTAGGTTCAGGACAGACGAACACCGGGGAGCTGTTTTTT. The encoded protein is CASSPLGSGQTNTGELFF.

Comment on this clonotype: The junction departs from the called germline gene at one end, perhaps through a read error. This sequence joins TRBV19 and TRBJ1-1; TRBD1 agrees at 7 bases. The CDR3 is made up of 15 amino acids. Germline CDR1 reads LNHDA; CDR2 reads SQIVND (reference sequence). The CDR3 region has the DNA TGTGCCAGTAGTCCCCGCGGAGGGGGCCCCACTGAAGCCTTCTTT. It codes for CASSPRGGGPTEAFF.

The CDR3 sequence is CASSIGTGVRGYTF. The CDR3 bases are TGTGCCAGTAGTATCGGGACAGGGGTACGAGGCTACACCTTC. This chain connects TRBV19 to TRBJ1-2, with 10 positions matching TRBD1. Trimming removed 3 bases from V and 8 bases from J; junction bases left unmatched: 6. Looked up from germline, CDR1 is LNHDA and CDR2 is SQIVND (reference sequence). CDR3 size: 14 residues.